The clone carrying this TCR beta chain has just a few counts. The antigen is not known. 13 Jbeta primers and 60 Vbeta primers were used for the PCR. Original processing notes: The count from a later analysis was tens of millions of unique TCR beta chains, around 10 million of them shared. Repertoires were generated with immunoSEQ multiplex PCR, while TCRdb's copy carries only in-frame clones and drops some. D and trimming were read from the DNA, whereas the V and J calls and clone size are those reported in that table. The sample carries about 120,000 clones, roughly 68% recorded once. The sample is drawn from a study of cytomegalovirus exposure and HLA in healthy donors. V was cut by 5 bases and J by 7 bases, with 13 bases left in between. Germline V lookup: CDR1 SGHNT, CDR2 YYREEE (reference sequence). This CDR3 spans 13 amino acids. Findings and limits, study-wide: With high specificity and sensitivity, the classifier reportedly diagnosed cytomegalovirus status.

The chain joins TRBV5-4 to TRBJ2-1; D is undetermined. The source material was PBMCs. The sequence was obtained from a woman in her 30s in good health and CMV-seronegative. CDR3 DNA: TGTGCCAGCAGGACGACGAGCGTTAATGAGCAGTTCTTC. This codes for CASRTTSVNEQFF. Supplemented by reference TRBV5-4 and TRBJ2-1, the full variable domain reads ETGVTQSPTHLIKTRGQQVTLRCSSQSGHNTVSWYQQALGQGPQFIFQYYREEENGRGNFPPRFSGLQFPNYSSELNVNALELDDSALYLCASRTTSVNEQFFGPGTRLTVL.